These 8 T cell receptor beta chains were sequenced from one sample in a study of neurological immune-mediated disorders. TCRdb ran MiXCR on the 5' RACE reads and lists one entry per CDR3 protein. The table lists 50,000 to 75,000 distinct CDR3 sequences, about 12% of them singletons. The specimen sequenced was PBMCs. The receptor set was obtained from a woman aged 55-70 years with HTLV-1-associated myelopathy (HAM/TSP).

This clonotype was seen more than once but under ten times. V is TRBV7-9 and J is TRBJ2-1, with 12 bases lining up with TRBD2. CDR3 size: 17 residues. Trimming removed 3 bases from V and 7 bases from J; junction bases left unmatched: 10. The V gene's germline CDR1 is SEHNR and CDR2 FQNEAQ (reference sequence). The CDR3 sequence is CASSLMGLAGLTNEQFF. The CDR3, as DNA: TGTGCCAGCAGCTTGATGGGACTAGCGGGCTTGACAAATGAGCAGTTCTTC.

There are a few counts of this clonotype. The V and J genes are TRBV28 and TRBJ2-7; weak D call: TRBD2 (7 bases). CDR3 length: 13 residues. Trimming left V 6 bases short and J 7 bases short, with 16 bases between. Germline V gives CDR1 MDHEN, CDR2 SYDVKM. CDR3: CASSTRGAGEQYF. CDR3 in DNA: TGTGCCAGCAGCACCCGGGGGGCGGGGGAGCAGTACTTC.

Ten or more counts support this clonotype. The V gene is TRBV5-1, the J gene TRBJ2-3, with 10 bases that match TRBD2. V was clipped by 7 bases and J by 0 bases; unmatched bases: 8. There are 16 residues in the CDR3. Per germline, CDR1 SGHRS and CDR2 YFSETQ. The chain's CDR3 is CASGRTSGTSTDTQYF. In nucleotides, the CDR3 is TGCGCCAGCGGGAGGACTAGCGGTACTAGCACAGATACGCAGTATTTT.

This clonotype occurred many times. The chain has TRBV5-1 and TRBJ1-1; D possibly corresponds to TRBD1 (6 bases). Trimming removed 4 bases from V and 0 bases from J, with 16 bases in between. This CDR3 has 16 amino acids. CDR1 SGHRS and CDR2 YFSETQ come from the germline V gene. The CDR3 loop is CASSPGGGGLNTEAFF. Here the CDR3 DNA reads TGCGCCAGCAGCCCCGGGGGGGGCGGATTGAACACTGAAGCTTTCTTT. The complete variable domain, with remaining parts taken from reference TRBV5-1 and TRBJ1-1, reads KAGVTQTPRYLIKTRGQQVTLSCSPISGHRSVSWYQQTPGQGLQFLFEYFSETQRNKGNFPGRFSGRQFSNSRSEMNVSTLELGDSALYLCASSPGGGGLNTEAFFGQGTRLTVV.

This clonotype came up many times. J is TRBJ2-1 and V is TRBV5-1, with 9 bases lining up with TRBD1. The CDR3 has 15 residues. V trimming: 2 bases; J trimming: 6 bases; junction bases outside the gene matches: 6. Germline CDR1 is SGHRS and CDR2 is YFSETQ. DNA for the CDR3: TGCGCCAGCAGCTTAGGGGACAGGGTGTCCAATGAGCAGTTCTTC. This gives the protein CASSLGDRVSNEQFF.

There are many counts of this clonotype. V is TRBV6-1 and J is TRBJ2-1; D perhaps matches TRBD2 (6 bases). Germline V gene data show CDR1 as MNHNS and CDR2 as SASEGT. The CDR3 extends over 16 amino acids. The V end was cut by 5 bases, the J end by 2 bases, with 16 bases between. The CDR3 DNA follows: TGTGCCAGCAGTTTAGCGGATTCAATCACCTACAATGAGCAGTTCTTC. Protein product: CASSLADSITYNEQFF.

This clonotype was recorded many times. The V gene is TRBV9, the J gene TRBJ1-5, with TRBD1 matching over 8 bases. Germline V lookup: CDR1 SGDLS, CDR2 YYNGEE. CDR3 length: 13 residues. Losses at the gene ends were 7 bases for V and 6 bases for J; bases not matched to a gene: 6. The CDR3 protein is CASRRQGRQPQHF. The CDR3 nucleotides are TGTGCCAGCCGGAGACAGGGGCGTCAGCCCCAGCATTTT. The entire variable domain, with the rest obtained from reference TRBV9 and TRBJ1-5, is as follows: DSGVTQTPKHLITATGQRVTLRCSPRSGDLSVYWYQQSLDQGLQFLIQYYNGEERAKGNILERFSAQQFPDLHSELNLSSLELGDSALYFCASRRQGRQPQHFGDGTRLSIL.

This clonotype was counted many times. V gene TRBV28 combines with J gene TRBJ2-7; TRBD2 agrees at 9 bases. The V gene's germline CDR1 is MDHEN and CDR2 SYDVKM. CDR3 length equals 14 residues. V shed 5 bases and J 6 bases; nucleotides not matched to a gene: 8. CDR3 residues: CASSLAGSSREQYF. DNA for the CDR3: TGTGCCAGCAGTCTAGCGGGATCCTCCCGCGAGCAGTACTTC.